This TCR beta chain was identified in a study of CD8+ T cells in alopecia areata (dated by TCRdb to the late 2010s). Study-level background: Treated patients were enrolled in an open-label pilot trial of oral tofacitinib at 5 to 10 mg twice daily for moderate-to-severe alopecia areata. Patients stayed on tofacitinib for 6 to 18 months and then had 6 months of follow-up off drug so that delayed response and recurrence could be assessed. For the treated patients, the SALT score, which quantifies what percentage of scalp surface area is affected, served as the measure of disease severity. High-throughput TCRbeta sequencing was used to examine T cell clonal expansion in alopecia areata in both the C3H/HeJ mouse model and human patients. On the human side, TCRbeta sequencing was run on scalp tissue and on sorted CD4+ and CD8+ peripheral blood T cells from healthy controls and from alopecia areata patients with either patchy or totalis/universalis disease. Biopsies were taken from tofacitinib-treated patients at baseline and again at 4 and 24 weeks into treatment, and several of those patients also had a later scalp biopsy. Clonality in the scalp was compared among normal scalp (n=4), patchy alopecia areata scalp (n=8), and alopecia totalis/universalis scalp (n=8). The RNA source kit depended on sample type: the PAXgene miRNA kit for fixed scalp, the miRNeasy kit for PBMCs, and the RNeasy kit for mouse skin. Amplification of TCRbeta CDR3 regions was done by immunoSEQ multiplex PCR using 35 Vbeta forward primers and 13 Jbeta reverse primers.

Here is what the overall study found, with its caveats: Lesional scalp, especially in alopecia totalis/universalis, showed higher clonality and more expanded CD8+ clones than normal scalp, suggesting antigenic drive. Unlike mouse skin, where gammadelta T cells dominate, normal human skin contains resident alphabeta T cells that get sequenced too, which complicates analysis of the scalp TCR repertoire. Because the treated cohort was small and had just a single nonresponder, larger studies are needed to establish links between baseline CD8+ expansion and response. During tofacitinib treatment, many expanded lesional clones remained in scalp and blood, and this persistence may partly explain relapse after treatment is stopped. Tofacitinib significantly lowered scalp clonality and the number of expanded CD8+ clones among the top 100 scalp clones. Shared TCR sequences between patients were less evident than in mice, which may be partly attributable to HLA diversity in the patient population.

This clone is a singleton in its sample. The antigen it binds to is not known. No base quality information exists; no much larger clone differs at one position. CDR1 and CDR2 are drawn from the germline V gene: SGHDN, FVKESK. V gives up 3 bases and J gives up 7 bases, and the segment between their germline ends measures 9 bases. The CDR3 covers 13 residues, taking in both the cysteine and the phenylalanine. CDR3 DNA is the only sequence kept; it has 39 bases, read in frame from the first base. Library creation used the immunoSEQ multiplex PCR assay. For TCR sequencing, RNA was extracted from every sample and reverse transcribed into cDNA to serve as template. First-strand cDNA was synthesized with SuperScript III using a 2:1 mix of oligo-dT and random hexamers. Amplification bias was assessed with a synthetic immune receptor repertoire, and residual bias was removed computationally. The study's own analysis went as follows. Raw reads were preprocessed for error removal, and CDR3 was defined according to IMGT conventions as running from the conserved cysteine to phenylalanine. Clonality was calculated as 1 minus Shannon entropy normalized by log2 of the number of productive unique TCRs. Whether scalp clones were CD4 or CD8 was inferred by matching scalp TCRbeta sequences against CD4 and CD8 repertoires sorted from blood. Held by TCRdb, this immuneACCESS table contains in-frame sequences only and omits some clones. Under half of the omission traces to an unresolved V gene where checked; the cause of the rest is unknown. That table is the source of V, J and clone size, and D and trimming were worked out from the DNA. Across this sample there are roughly 220,000 clones, with approximately 65% seen only once. The ten top clones hold approximately 1.2% of the sample.

The sample's treatment or condition label, in plain terms: oral pan-JAK inhibitor, 5-10 mg twice daily. Lesional scalp punch biopsies and peripheral blood were obtained from alopecia areata patients. PBMCs were isolated by density centrifugation and stained for CD3, CD4 and CD8, and CD4+ and CD8+ T cells were sorted on a FACSAria. The sample consisted of CD4+ T cells sorted from blood, taken between weeks 43 and 45, from a patient treated with tofacitinib. The clonotype originates from a human donor with alopecia areata. The sequence is built from TRBV14 and TRBJ2-2; the D segment cannot be called with confidence. The DNA is TGTGCCAGCAGCCACGATCTTGGCGGGGAGCTGTTTTTT. This codes for CASSHDLGGELFF.